The rows below give T cell receptor beta chains drawn from one sample of a study of cytomegalovirus exposure and HLA in healthy donors. Repertoires were generated with immunoSEQ multiplex PCR, while TCRdb's copy carries only in-frame clones and drops some. The data hold about 120,000 clones, with 65% to 80% observed a single time. Sequencing was carried out using PBMCs. The receptors derive from a woman aged 35 to 49 in good health and CMV-seropositive. Both conserved end residues are part of each CDR3. Each record gives: CDR3 protein, CDR3 DNA, V gene, clone size, D gene, J gene. D genes are given only for firm matches. Rows give clone size only sometimes, using once, few, many, or a class for an expanded clone.

cdr3_aa: CASSGGTGDSGPQPEQFF
cdr3_nt: TGTGCCAGCAGTGGGGGGACAGGGGACTCTGGCCCCCAGCCAGAGCAGTTCTTC
v_call: TRBV6-1
clone_size: once
d_call: TRBD1
j_call: TRBJ2-1

cdr3_aa: CASSLGLQSYEQYF
cdr3_nt: TGTGCCAGCAGCTTGGGACTCCAATCCTACGAGCAGTACTTC
v_call: TRBV11-2
clone_size: once
d_call: -
j_call: TRBJ2-7

cdr3_aa: CASSQVIAANNQPQHF
cdr3_nt: TGCGCCAGCAGCCAAGTTATCGCGGCAAATAATCAGCCCCAGCATTTT
v_call: TRBV4-1
clone_size: -
d_call: -
j_call: TRBJ1-5

cdr3_aa: CASSARDKEKLFF
cdr3_nt: TGTGCCAGTAGTGCCCGGGACAAGGAAAAACTGTTTTTT
v_call: TRBV19
clone_size: few
d_call: -
j_call: TRBJ1-4

cdr3_aa: CAISESLASSSYEQYF
cdr3_nt: TGTGCCATCAGTGAGTCCTTGGCTAGCTCTTCCTACGAGCAGTACTTC
v_call: TRBV10-3
clone_size: few
d_call: -
j_call: TRBJ2-7

cdr3_aa: CAWSFGDRANYGYTF
cdr3_nt: TGTGCCTGGAGTTTCGGGGACAGAGCTAACTATGGCTACACCTTC
v_call: TRBV30
clone_size: few
d_call: TRBD1
j_call: TRBJ1-2

cdr3_aa: CASSLPQTVLNTEAFF
cdr3_nt: TGTGCCAGCAGTCTACCCCAGACAGTCCTGAACACTGAAGCTTTCTTT
v_call: TRBV2
clone_size: once
d_call: -
j_call: TRBJ1-1

cdr3_aa: CASGLLASGWYYEQYF
cdr3_nt: TGTGCCAGCGGGCTCCTCGCTTCGGGGTGGTATTACGAGCAGTACTTC
v_call: TRBV5-8
clone_size: -
d_call: -
j_call: TRBJ2-7

cdr3_aa: CASSTTSGKETQYF
cdr3_nt: TGTGCCAGCAGTACTACTAGCGGGAAAGAGACCCAGTACTTC
v_call: TRBV2
clone_size: -
d_call: TRBD2
j_call: TRBJ2-5

cdr3_aa: CAWSVQNYGYTF
cdr3_nt: TGTGCCTGGAGTGTTCAGAACTATGGCTACACCTTC
v_call: TRBV30
clone_size: -
d_call: -
j_call: TRBJ1-2

cdr3_aa: CASSVTSGHQETQYF
cdr3_nt: TGTGCCAGCAGCGTGACTAGCGGGCATCAAGAGACCCAGTACTTC
v_call: TRBV7-9
clone_size: -
d_call: TRBD2
j_call: TRBJ2-5

cdr3_aa: CAWSEQGVGNSPLHF
cdr3_nt: TGTGCCTGGAGTGAGCAGGGTGTGGGTAATTCACCCCTCCACTTT
v_call: TRBV30
clone_size: -
d_call: -
j_call: TRBJ1-6

cdr3_aa: CASSLRYARLAGGADTQYF
cdr3_nt: TGCGCCAGCAGCCTACGCTACGCCCGACTAGCGGGAGGCGCCGATACGCAGTATTTT
v_call: TRBV5-1
clone_size: -
d_call: TRBD2
j_call: TRBJ2-3

cdr3_aa: CACRYRVSGNTIYF
cdr3_nt: TGTGCCTGTCGCTACCGGGTCTCTGGAAACACCATATATTTT
v_call: TRBV30
clone_size: -
d_call: -
j_call: TRBJ1-3

cdr3_aa: CASSLEGTGLYEQYF
cdr3_nt: TGTGCCAGCAGCTTAGAGGGGACAGGACTCTACGAGCAGTACTTC
v_call: TRBV7-3
clone_size: -
d_call: TRBD1
j_call: TRBJ2-7

cdr3_aa: CASNPGLAGTEQFF
cdr3_nt: TGTGCCAGCAATCCGGGACTAGCGGGTACCGAGCAGTTCTTC
v_call: TRBV2
clone_size: -
d_call: TRBD2
j_call: TRBJ2-1

cdr3_aa: CAWKGLAGGGAKNIQYF
cdr3_nt: TGTGCCTGGAAGGGTCTAGCGGGAGGCGGAGCCAAAAACATTCAGTACTTC
v_call: TRBV30
clone_size: -
d_call: TRBD2
j_call: TRBJ2-4

cdr3_aa: CASSLYGTAQETQYF
cdr3_nt: TGTGCCAGCAGCCTATATGGGACAGCGCAAGAGACCCAGTACTTC
v_call: TRBV7-9
clone_size: -
d_call: TRBD1
j_call: TRBJ2-5

cdr3_aa: CASSSDRGGEQYF
cdr3_nt: TGTGCCAGCAGTTCCGACAGGGGTGGGGAGCAGTACTTC
v_call: TRBV6-4
clone_size: -
d_call: TRBD1
j_call: TRBJ2-7

cdr3_aa: CASSPRVASTDTQYF
cdr3_nt: TGCGCCAGCAGCCCTCGGGTGGCGAGCACAGATACGCAGTATTTT
v_call: TRBV4-3
clone_size: -
d_call: -
j_call: TRBJ2-3

cdr3_aa: CAISESRAGINEQFF
cdr3_nt: TGTGCCATCAGTGAGTCTCGAGCGGGGATCAATGAGCAGTTCTTC
v_call: TRBV10-3
clone_size: -
d_call: TRBD2
j_call: TRBJ2-1

cdr3_aa: CASSPSGVNTGELFF
cdr3_nt: TGTGCCAGCAGTCCTAGCGGGGTGAACACCGGGGAGCTGTTTTTT
v_call: TRBV6-6
clone_size: -
d_call: TRBD2
j_call: TRBJ2-2

cdr3_aa: CASSFGGVSYNEQFF
cdr3_nt: TGTGCCAGCAGCTTCGGCGGGGTCTCCTACAATGAGCAGTTCTTC
v_call: TRBV5-8
clone_size: -
d_call: -
j_call: TRBJ2-1

cdr3_aa: CASGSWGQVGGEQYF
cdr3_nt: TGTGCCAGCGGCTCCTGGGGGCAGGTGGGTGGCGAGCAGTACTTC
v_call: TRBV13
clone_size: -
d_call: -
j_call: TRBJ2-7

cdr3_aa: CASSTGAPYEQYF
cdr3_nt: TGTGCCAGCAGTACAGGGGCCCCCTACGAGCAGTACTTC
v_call: TRBV2
clone_size: few
d_call: TRBD1
j_call: TRBJ2-7

cdr3_aa: CASTRQGDNSPLHF
cdr3_nt: TGTGCCAGCACCAGACAGGGCGATAATTCACCCCTCCACTTT
v_call: TRBV27
clone_size: -
d_call: TRBD1
j_call: TRBJ1-6

cdr3_aa: CASSLIGVSNYGYTF
cdr3_nt: TGTGCCAGCAGCTTGATTGGAGTATCTAACTATGGCTACACCTTC
v_call: TRBV5-4
clone_size: -
d_call: -
j_call: TRBJ1-2

cdr3_aa: CASSPGVGLRDTEAFF
cdr3_nt: TGTGCCAGCTCACCAGGTGTCGGCCTGCGGGACACTGAAGCTTTCTTT
v_call: TRBV18
clone_size: -
d_call: -
j_call: TRBJ1-1

cdr3_aa: CASSPVGGIYEQYF
cdr3_nt: TGTGCCAGCAGCCCCGTCGGGGGAATCTACGAGCAGTACTTC
v_call: TRBV25-1
clone_size: -
d_call: -
j_call: TRBJ2-7

cdr3_aa: CATQPRSGTYNEQFF
cdr3_nt: TGTGCCACCCAGCCCAGAAGCGGGACATACAATGAGCAGTTCTTC
v_call: TRBV7-2
clone_size: few
d_call: -
j_call: TRBJ2-1

cdr3_aa: CATSRDLGNQPQHF
cdr3_nt: TGTGCCACCAGCAGAGATCTAGGTAATCAGCCCCAGCATTTT
v_call: TRBV15
clone_size: -
d_call: -
j_call: TRBJ1-5

cdr3_aa: CASSLAGRREVLNEQFF
cdr3_nt: TGCGCCAGCAGCTTGGCCGGGCGGCGGGAGGTCCTCAATGAGCAGTTCTTC
v_call: TRBV5-1
clone_size: once
d_call: TRBD2
j_call: TRBJ2-1

cdr3_aa: CVGEESSYEQYF
cdr3_nt: TGTGTCGGCGAGGAGAGCTCCTACGAGCAGTACTTC
v_call: TRBV6-5
clone_size: -
d_call: -
j_call: TRBJ2-7

cdr3_aa: CASTPPGGVIQYF
cdr3_nt: TGTGCCAGCACCCCCCCAGGGGGCGTCATTCAGTACTTC
v_call: TRBV6-5
clone_size: -
d_call: TRBD1
j_call: TRBJ2-4

cdr3_aa: CASRGDTGGTGELFF
cdr3_nt: TGCGCCAGCAGGGGGGATACGGGGGGCACCGGGGAGCTGTTTTTT
v_call: TRBV10-2
clone_size: -
d_call: TRBD2
j_call: TRBJ2-2

cdr3_aa: CAWTADWNTEAFF
cdr3_nt: TGTGCCTGGACCGCGGACTGGAACACTGAAGCTTTCTTT
v_call: TRBV30
clone_size: -
d_call: -
j_call: TRBJ1-1

cdr3_aa: CASSIQYRNSPLHF
cdr3_nt: TGTGCCAGTAGTATTCAGTACAGGAATTCACCCCTCCACTTT
v_call: TRBV19
clone_size: -
d_call: -
j_call: TRBJ1-6

cdr3_aa: CASSPQGDRGRQTGYTF
cdr3_nt: TGTGCCAGCAGCCCCCAGGGGGACAGGGGGCGACAAACTGGCTACACCTTC
v_call: TRBV7-3
clone_size: -
d_call: TRBD1
j_call: TRBJ1-2

cdr3_aa: CASTPRGQGSQPQHF
cdr3_nt: TGTGCCAGTACCCCCCGAGGACAGGGCAGTCAGCCCCAGCATTTT
v_call: TRBV19
clone_size: -
d_call: TRBD1
j_call: TRBJ1-5

cdr3_aa: CASSLGDSARYF
cdr3_nt: TGTGCCAGCAGCTTAGGGGACTCGGCAAGGTACTTC
v_call: TRBV5-4
clone_size: -
d_call: -
j_call: TRBJ2-7

cdr3_aa: CASSRDRGSYEQYF
cdr3_nt: TGTGCCAGCAGCCGGGACAGGGGCTCCTACGAGCAGTACTTC
v_call: TRBV6-5
clone_size: -
d_call: TRBD1
j_call: TRBJ2-7

cdr3_aa: CASRGDTSGNTIYF
cdr3_nt: TGTGCCAGCAGAGGTGACACATCTGGAAACACCATATATTTT
v_call: TRBV2
clone_size: -
d_call: -
j_call: TRBJ1-3

cdr3_aa: CTTLPRQINTEAFF
cdr3_nt: TGTACCACCCTGCCCCGACAGATTAACACTGAAGCTTTCTTT
v_call: TRBV10-3
clone_size: -
d_call: -
j_call: TRBJ1-1

cdr3_aa: CASSLLQASSYNEQFF
cdr3_nt: TGCGCCAGCAGCTTGTTACAGGCTAGCTCCTACAATGAGCAGTTCTTC
v_call: TRBV5-1
clone_size: -
d_call: -
j_call: TRBJ2-1

cdr3_aa: CASSEPEVSPLHF
cdr3_nt: TGTGCCAGCTCCGAGCCGGAGGTTTCACCCCTCCACTTT
v_call: TRBV6-6
clone_size: once
d_call: -
j_call: TRBJ1-6

cdr3_aa: CASSITGLASRHEQYF
cdr3_nt: TGTGCCAGTAGTATCACGGGACTAGCCAGTCGGCACGAGCAGTACTTC
v_call: TRBV19
clone_size: -
d_call: TRBD2
j_call: TRBJ2-7

cdr3_aa: CASSEVGLGESLHF
cdr3_nt: TGTGCCAGCAGTGAAGTAGGATTAGGGGAATCCCTCCACTTT
v_call: TRBV6-1
clone_size: few
d_call: -
j_call: TRBJ1-6

cdr3_aa: CASSLLGGAGGGETQYF
cdr3_nt: TGTGCCAGCAGTCTCCTTGGGGGAGCGGGAGGCGGAGAGACCCAGTACTTC
v_call: TRBV2
clone_size: -
d_call: TRBD2
j_call: TRBJ2-5

cdr3_aa: CASSGTGANYGYTF
cdr3_nt: TGTGCCAGCAGTGGGACAGGAGCTAACTATGGCTACACCTTC
v_call: TRBV2
clone_size: -
d_call: TRBD1
j_call: TRBJ1-2

cdr3_aa: CASSLSNRNSPLHF
cdr3_nt: TGTGCCAGCAGCTTATCCAACAGGAATTCACCCCTCCACTTT
v_call: TRBV11-2
clone_size: -
d_call: -
j_call: TRBJ1-6

cdr3_aa: CASSLVAAQGVNEQFF
cdr3_nt: TGTGCCAGCAGCTTAGTAGCGGCACAGGGGGTCAATGAGCAGTTCTTC
v_call: TRBV7-2
clone_size: -
d_call: TRBD1
j_call: TRBJ2-1

cdr3_aa: CASSLQVRVSGANVLTF
cdr3_nt: TGCGCCAGCAGCTTGCAGGTCCGAGTATCTGGGGCCAACGTCCTGACTTTC
v_call: TRBV5-1
clone_size: -
d_call: -
j_call: TRBJ2-6

cdr3_aa: CASRVGSSGNTIYF
cdr3_nt: TGTGCCAGCAGGGTGGGCTCCTCTGGAAACACCATATATTTT
v_call: TRBV2
clone_size: -
d_call: -
j_call: TRBJ1-3

cdr3_aa: CASSSGQGGRNTIYF
cdr3_nt: TGTGCCAGCAGCAGCGGACAGGGCGGGAGAAACACCATATATTTT
v_call: TRBV28
clone_size: -
d_call: TRBD1
j_call: TRBJ1-3

cdr3_aa: CASGLVSGGEQFF
cdr3_nt: TGTGCTAGTGGTTTGGTAAGCGGGGGTGAGCAGTTCTTC
v_call: TRBV12-5
clone_size: few
d_call: TRBD2
j_call: TRBJ2-1

cdr3_aa: CASSQLPGPLYSPLHF
cdr3_nt: TGCGCCAGCAGCCAGCTCCCAGGGCCATTGTATTCACCCCTCCACTTT
v_call: TRBV4-1
clone_size: -
d_call: -
j_call: TRBJ1-6

cdr3_aa: CASSSGGAGTDTQYF
cdr3_nt: TGTGCCAGCAGCTCAGGGGGAGCGGGCACAGATACGCAGTATTTT
v_call: TRBV9
clone_size: -
d_call: TRBD1
j_call: TRBJ2-3

cdr3_aa: CASSPRHRGASNTQYF
cdr3_nt: TGTGCCAGCAGCCCCCGTCATCGGGGGGCCTCAAATACGCAGTATTTT
v_call: TRBV9
clone_size: -
d_call: -
j_call: TRBJ2-3